This T cell receptor beta chain was sequenced in a study of CD8 T cells in ankylosing spondylitis. Study-wide findings and caveats: Seemingly distinctive of ankylosing spondylitis blood was a TCR beta motif formed by eight highly homologous variants.

Turning to this clonotype: What it binds is unknown.

TCRdb independently ran MiXCR on the 5' RACE reads; one entry per CDR3 protein. This table holds around 770,000 distinct CDR3 sequences, 19% found once. The source material was blood, either unsorted or a sorted T cell fraction (not recorded which). The sequence came from a male donor with ankylosing spondylitis.

The CDR3 protein is CASMSSGLEETQYF. The CDR3 region has the DNA TGTGCCAGTATGAGTTCTGGACTCGAAGAGACCCAGTACTTC. The rearrangement uses TRBV19 and TRBJ2-5; a weak D match, TRBD2 (5 bases). The V end lost 7 bases, the J end lost 3 bases, and 15 bases lay between the germline ends. Germline V gene sequence: CDR1 LNHDA, CDR2 SQIVND (reference sequence). The CDR3 is made up of 14 amino acids. Full variable domain (remainder filled in from reference TRBV19 and TRBJ2-5): DGGITQSPKYLFRKEGQNVTLSCEQNLNHDAMYWYRQDPGQGLRLIYYSQIVNDFQKGDIAEGYSVSREKKESFPLTVTSAQKNPTAFYLCASMSSGLEETQYFGPGTRLLVL.